The 26 T cell receptor beta chains listed next were all sequenced from one sample in a study of T cells in localized non-small cell lung cancer. Data came from immunoSEQ multiplex PCR; TCRdb stores just in-frame clones and leaves some out. The table has roughly 48,000 clones, around three quarters seen once. The sample here was peripheral blood, taken before any cancer treatment. The receptor set was obtained from a man aged 40 to 75 with stage I squamous cell lung carcinoma.

This clone appeared many times. The chain is built from TRBV28 and TRBJ2-7, with TRBD1 matching 8 bases. Germline assignment: CDR1 MDHEN and CDR2 SYDVKM. The junction had 11 bases not matched to a gene; V was cut back by 5 bases and J by 5 bases. The CDR3 totals 15 residues. The DNA for the CDR3 is TGTGCCAGCAGTCGGGGGACAGGAATCTCGCACGAGCAGTACTTC. This translates into CASSRGTGISHEQYF.

The genes are TRBV6-5 and TRBJ2-3, with D perhaps TRBD1 (5 bases). Germline-derived CDR1 and CDR2 are MNHEY and SVGAGI. Trimming cost V 0 bases and J 0 bases, with 10 bases left between them. The CDR3 has 16 residues. The CDR3 loop reads CASSYSSRASTDTQYF. CDR3 DNA sequence: TGTGCCAGCAGTTACTCCTCCAGGGCTAGCACAGATACGCAGTATTTT.

V and J are TRBV7-2 and TRBJ2-2; D is possibly TRBD2 (5 bases). Looked up from germline, CDR1 is SGHTA and CDR2 is FQGNSA. CDR3 size: 12 residues. The V end lost 7 bases, the J end lost 7 bases, and 10 bases lay between the germline ends. The CDR3 is CASTMAGGELFF. CDR3 in DNA: TGTGCCAGCACGATGGCGGGCGGGGAGCTGTTTTTT.

CDR3 nucleotides: TGCGCCAGCAGCTTGGGGATAGATACGCAGTATTTT. Its protein is CASSLGIDTQYF. The chain carries TRBV5-1 and TRBJ2-3; D is unresolved. The CDR3 runs 12 residues. V was shortened by 0 bases and J by 5 bases, with 4 bases between the two germline ends. Germline assignment: CDR1 SGHRS and CDR2 YFSETQ.

V is TRBV11-2 and J is TRBJ2-5; D not resolved. In germline, CDR1 is SGHAT, CDR2 FQNNGV. V was pared by 8 bases and J by 3 bases, with 7 bases between. CDR3 length equals 11 residues. CDR3 in DNA: TGTGCCAGCGCAAGAAAAGAGACCCAGTACTTC. Protein: CASARKETQYF.

The gene calls are TRBV19 and TRBJ2-6; maybe TRBD1 (5 bases). This CDR3 contains 17 residues. Trimming cost V 1 base and J 0 bases, with 10 bases left between them. Per germline, CDR1 LNHDA and CDR2 SQIVND (reference sequence). The CDR3 reads CASSIVQEYSGANVLTF. CDR3 bases: TGTGCCAGTAGTATAGTACAGGAATACTCTGGGGCCAACGTCCTGACTTTC.

The V gene is TRBV5-4, the J gene TRBJ2-6; D is unresolved. This CDR3 comprises 15 residues. Germline CDR1 SGHNT, CDR2 YYREEE (reference sequence). Trimming took 2 bases from V and 0 from J, leaving 6 bases between them. CDR3: CASSFTGSGANVLTF. CDR3 sequence (DNA): TGTGCCAGCAGCTTTACTGGCTCTGGGGCCAACGTCCTGACTTTC.

As to this clone: The junction shows a germline mismatch at one end, possibly a read error. V gene TRBV7-9 combines with J gene TRBJ2-7, with TRBD1 identical over 7 bases. This CDR3 spans 13 amino acids. The germline V gene encodes CDR1 SEHNR and CDR2 FQNEAQ (reference sequence). Here the CDR3 reads CASSLEALQGWNF. CDR3 nucleotides: TGTGCCAGCAGCTTAGAGGCTTTACAGGGGTGGAACTTC.

This clone was detected once. The chain joins TRBV6-5 to TRBJ2-7; possibly TRBD2 for D (5 bases). CDR3 length: 15 residues. The germline V gene encodes CDR1 MNHEY and CDR2 SVGAGI. V was pared by 5 bases and J by 3 bases, with 17 bases between. CDR3 sequence: CASSPPRGYNYEQYF. CDR3 DNA: TGTGCCAGCAGTCCCCCCCGGGGTTATAACTACGAGCAGTACTTC.

The V and J genes are TRBV4-1 and TRBJ1-1; 9 nucleotides line up with TRBD1. Germline V gene data show CDR1 as MGHRA and CDR2 as YSYEKL. V gave up 2 bases and J gave up 4 bases; unmatched junction bases: 5. This CDR3 comprises 15 residues. The CDR3 DNA is TGCGCCAGCAGCCAATCACAGGGGGCGTCCACTGAAGCTTTCTTT. Residues: CASSQSQGASTEAFF.

V and J are TRBV2 and TRBJ2-6, with TRBD2 matching 8 bases. Germline loops: CDR1 SNHLY, CDR2 FYNNEI. This CDR3 has 15 amino acids. J gave up 4 bases and V 8 bases, and 7 bases lay outside the gene matches. The CDR3 nucleotides read TGTGCCAGCGGACTAGCCTTTGGAGGGGCCAACGTCCTGACTTTC. Translation: CASGLAFGGANVLTF.

The sample holds a few counts of this clone. The chain joins TRBV12-2 to TRBJ2-1; TRBD2, the table's D call, lacks a check against the DNA. TRBV12-2 is flagged as a pseudogene. The CDR3 is 22 residues long. This chain's CDR3 is CASRLAPRPGVNLPPTYNEQFF. The CDR3 nucleotides read TGTGCAAGTCGCTTAGCCCCGAGGCCGGGGGTGAACTTACCACCTACCTACAATGAGCAGTTCTTC.

This sequence joins TRBV5-1 and TRBJ2-3; D is ambiguous. The CDR3 runs to 14 residues. Trimming shortened V by 1 base and J by 5 bases, and 11 bases separated the two germline ends. Germline V gene data show CDR1 as SGHRS and CDR2 as YFSETQ. CDR3 DNA: TGCGCCAGCAGCTTGTGGGCCGTTGGAGATACGCAGTATTTT. This codes for CASSLWAVGDTQYF.

For this clone: At one end the junction does not follow the germline gene, possibly because of a read error. The gene calls are TRBV7-2 and TRBJ1-4; D call uncertain. The CDR3 sequence is 14 residues long. Germline lookup yields CDR1 SGHTA and CDR2 FQGNSA. CDR3 amino acids: CASSLSYGDEKLFF. CDR3 DNA sequence: TGCGCCAGCAGCTTAAGTTATGGGGATGAAAAACTGTTTTTT.

A few counts support this clone. The CDR3 spells CASKGQGSGANVLTF. CDR3 in DNA: TGTGCCAGTAAGGGACAGGGCTCTGGGGCCAACGTCCTGACTTTC. This rearrangement joins TRBV19 to TRBJ2-6, with TRBD1 matching 9 bases. CDR3 length: 15 residues. V was pared by 7 bases and J by 0 bases, with 1 base of the junction left unmatched. From germline, CDR1 is LNHDA and CDR2 SQIVND (reference sequence).

This clone has a handful of counts. This chain connects TRBV7-3 to TRBJ1-1; D uncertain. Trimming cost V 8 bases and J 1 base, with 14 bases left between them. CDR1 SGHTA and CDR2 FQGTGA come from the germline V gene. The CDR3 is made up of 14 amino acids. The CDR3 nucleotides read TGTGCCAGCCGATTGGCAGGTTGGAACACTGAAGCTTTCTTT. Translating gives CASRLAGWNTEAFF.

The V and J genes are TRBV11-2 and TRBJ1-6; possible D gene TRBD1, 6 bases. The V gene's germline CDR1 is SGHAT and CDR2 FQNNGV. The CDR3 covers 14 residues. Trimming cost V 5 bases and J 7 bases, with 12 bases left between them. CDR3 in DNA: TGTGCCAGCAGCCCACAGGGCCCGAATTCACCCCTCCACTTT. Translated: CASSPQGPNSPLHF.

With regard to this clone: No conserved phenylalanine or tryptophan is present at the end of the CDR3, so a read error is the likely explanation. No DNA is shown, since the ends of the CDR3 on it are uncertain; the CDR3 is the one TCRdb lists. The V and J genes are TRBV6-6 and TRBJ1-2; TRBD1, the table's D call, lacks a check against the DNA. Counting both end residues, the CDR3 totals 14 amino acids. Germline V gene sequence: CDR1 MNHNY, CDR2 SVGAGI (reference sequence). CDR3 amino acids: CASRRTGTGVPPLS.

The chain combines TRBV5-6 with TRBJ1-6; D not resolved. CDR3 length: 14 amino acids. V lost 0 bases and J lost 7, with 8 bases in between. CDR1 and CDR2 from the germline V gene are SGHDT and YYEEEE. Written as DNA, the CDR3 is TGTGCCAGCAGCTTGGCGGGATCGAATTCACCCCTCCACTTT. The encoded protein is CASSLAGSNSPLHF.

The J gene is TRBJ1-2, the V gene TRBV7-2, with 10 bases fitting TRBD1. J lost 7 bases, V lost 4 bases, and 9 bases had no gene match. CDR3 length: 15 residues. Germline V CDR1 and CDR2: SGHTA, FQGNSA. The DNA for the CDR3 is TGTGCCAGCAGCTCCAGGACAGGGGGTGAGGGTGGCTACACCTTC. Translating gives CASSSRTGGEGGYTF.

V and J are TRBV7-9 and TRBJ2-3, with 7 bases fitting TRBD1. CDR3 length equals 13 residues. Germline V gene lookup returns CDR1 SEHNR and CDR2 FQNEAQ (reference sequence). V lost 9 bases to trimming and J lost 1 base; unmatched junction nucleotides: 4. The CDR3 region is CASNGQGTDTQYF. The CDR3 coding sequence is TGTGCCAGTAATGGACAGGGCACAGATACGCAGTATTTT.

This clone was observed a few times. Here the CDR3 DNA reads TGTGCCAGCAGCCACGGGACAGGCACTGAAGCTTTCTTT. Translation gives CASSHGTGTEAFF. The J gene is TRBJ1-1, the V gene TRBV16; TRBD1 agrees at 8 bases. The germline gives CDR1 KGHSY, CDR2 FQNENV. Germline trimming cut 3 bases from V and 4 bases from J; bases unmatched to any gene: 1. The CDR3 spans 13 residues.

The J gene is TRBJ1-2, the V gene TRBV6-5; TRBD1 might be the D (5 bases). CDR3 length equals 15 residues. V lost 5 bases and J lost 0, with 13 bases in between. From germline, CDR1 is MNHEY and CDR2 SVGAGI. The CDR3 sequence: CASSPQGGANYGYTF. CDR3 nucleotides: TGTGCCAGCAGTCCTCAGGGAGGAGCTAACTATGGCTACACCTTC.

The rearrangement joins TRBV5-1 to TRBJ2-5; D could derive from TRBD1 or TRBD2 (5 bases each). Trimming left V 4 bases short and J 4 bases short, with 17 bases between. Looked up from germline, CDR1 is SGHRS and CDR2 is YFSETQ. This CDR3 is 15 amino acids long. For the CDR3, the DNA is TGCGCCAGCAGCCCGGGACCGGGTAAAGGAGAGACCCAGTACTTC. Protein: CASSPGPGKGETQYF.

V and J are TRBV6-5 and TRBJ1-6, with 7 bases lining up with TRBD1. The CDR3 runs 15 residues. V lost 6 bases and J lost 10; bases outside the gene matches: 12. In germline, CDR1 is MNHEY, CDR2 SVGAGI. The CDR3 sequence is CASSPRQGAGSPLHF. Here the CDR3 DNA reads TGTGCCAGCAGCCCCCGACAGGGTGCCGGATCACCCCTCCACTTT.

The chain employs TRBV6-5 and TRBJ1-1; D unresolved. V was clipped by 5 bases and J by 8 bases, with 9 bases between them. Germline V lookup: CDR1 MNHEY, CDR2 SVGAGI. This CDR3 has 11 residues. CDR3 residues: CASSKGSEAFF. CDR3 DNA: TGTGCCAGCAGTAAAGGGTCCGAAGCTTTCTTT.